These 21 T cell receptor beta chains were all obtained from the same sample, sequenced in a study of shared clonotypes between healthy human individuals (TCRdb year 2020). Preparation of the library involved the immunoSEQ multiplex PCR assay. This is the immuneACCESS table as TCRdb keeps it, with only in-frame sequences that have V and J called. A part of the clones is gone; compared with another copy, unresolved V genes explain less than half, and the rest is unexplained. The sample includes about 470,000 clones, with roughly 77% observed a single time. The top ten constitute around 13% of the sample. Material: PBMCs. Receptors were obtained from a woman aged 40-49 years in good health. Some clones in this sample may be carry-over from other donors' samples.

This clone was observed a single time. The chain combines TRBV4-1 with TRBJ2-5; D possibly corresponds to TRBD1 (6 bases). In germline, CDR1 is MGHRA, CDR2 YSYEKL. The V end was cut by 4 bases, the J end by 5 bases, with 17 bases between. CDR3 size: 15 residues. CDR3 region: CASSRGGFELETQYF. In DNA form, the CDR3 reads TGCGCCAGCAGCCGAGGGGGATTCGAACTCGAGACCCAGTACTTC.

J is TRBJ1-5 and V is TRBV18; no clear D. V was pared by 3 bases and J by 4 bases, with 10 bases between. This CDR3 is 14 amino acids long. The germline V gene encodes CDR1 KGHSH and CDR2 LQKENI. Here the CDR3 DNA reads TGTGCCAGCTCACCGGGTTGGGGAAATCAGCCCCAGCATTTT. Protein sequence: CASSPGWGNQPQHF.

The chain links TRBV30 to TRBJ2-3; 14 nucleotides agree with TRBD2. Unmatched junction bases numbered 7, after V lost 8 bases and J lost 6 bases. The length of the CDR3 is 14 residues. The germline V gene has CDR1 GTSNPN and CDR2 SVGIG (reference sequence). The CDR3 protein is CARRLAGGPDTQYF. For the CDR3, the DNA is TGTGCCCGCAGACTAGCGGGAGGGCCTGATACGCAGTATTTT.

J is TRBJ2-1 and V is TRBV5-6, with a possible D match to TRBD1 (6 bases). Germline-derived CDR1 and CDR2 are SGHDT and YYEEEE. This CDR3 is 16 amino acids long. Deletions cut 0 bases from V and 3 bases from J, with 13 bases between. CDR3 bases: TGTGCCAGCAGCTTGGAGGACAGCCGCCACTACAATGAGCAGTTCTTC. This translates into CASSLEDSRHYNEQFF.

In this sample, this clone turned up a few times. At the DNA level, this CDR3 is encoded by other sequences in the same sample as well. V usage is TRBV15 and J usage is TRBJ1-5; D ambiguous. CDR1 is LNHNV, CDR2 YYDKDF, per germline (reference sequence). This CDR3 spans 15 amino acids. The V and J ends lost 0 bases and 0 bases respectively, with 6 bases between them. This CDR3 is CATSRDRHSNQPQHF. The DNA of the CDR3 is TGTGCCACCAGCAGAGATCGACATAGCAATCAGCCCCAGCATTTT.

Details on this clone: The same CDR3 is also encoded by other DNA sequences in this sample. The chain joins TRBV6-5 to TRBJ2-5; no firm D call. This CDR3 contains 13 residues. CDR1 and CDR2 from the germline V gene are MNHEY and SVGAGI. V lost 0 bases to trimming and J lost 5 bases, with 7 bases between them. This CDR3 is CASSYSRRETQYF. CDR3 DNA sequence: TGTGCCAGCAGTTACTCGAGAAGGGAGACCCAGTACTTC.

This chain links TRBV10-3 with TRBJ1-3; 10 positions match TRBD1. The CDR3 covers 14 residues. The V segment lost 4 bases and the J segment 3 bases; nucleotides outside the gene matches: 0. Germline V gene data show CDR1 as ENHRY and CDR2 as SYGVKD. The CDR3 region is CAISGTGGGNTIYF. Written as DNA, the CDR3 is TGTGCCATCAGTGGGACAGGGGGTGGAAACACCATATATTTT.

The CDR3 reads CASRPGLTGYEQYF. The CDR3 region has the DNA TGTGCCAGCCGACCGGGGCTGACGGGGTACGAGCAGTACTTC. The rearrangement uses TRBV27 and TRBJ2-7; D could derive from TRBD1 or TRBD2 (5 bases each). From germline, CDR1 is MNHEY and CDR2 SMNVEV (reference sequence). The CDR3 has 14 residues. V was shortened by 8 bases and J by 4 bases, with 18 bases between the two germline ends.

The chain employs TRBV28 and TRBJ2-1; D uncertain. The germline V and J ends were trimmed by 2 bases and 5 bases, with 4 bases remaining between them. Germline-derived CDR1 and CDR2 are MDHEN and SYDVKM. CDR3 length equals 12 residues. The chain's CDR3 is CASSLAHNEQFF. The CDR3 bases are TGTGCCAGCAGTTTAGCCCACAATGAGCAGTTCTTC. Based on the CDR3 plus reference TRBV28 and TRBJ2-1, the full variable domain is DVKVTQSSRYLVKRTGEKVFLECVQDMDHENMFWYRQDPGLGLRLIYFSYDVKMKEKGDIPEGYSVSREKKERFSLILESASTNQTSMYLCASSLAHNEQFFGPGTRLTVL.

The chain's CDR3 is CASSPDRVPPYEQYF. The CDR3 DNA reads TGTGCCAGCAGCCCCGACAGGGTGCCCCCCTACGAGCAGTACTTC. V is TRBV7-8 and J is TRBJ2-7; 7 positions match TRBD1. The J segment lost 2 bases and the V segment lost 5 bases, leaving 9 bases of the junction unmatched. Germline CDR1 and CDR2: SGHVS and FQNEAQ. The CDR3 has 15 amino acids.

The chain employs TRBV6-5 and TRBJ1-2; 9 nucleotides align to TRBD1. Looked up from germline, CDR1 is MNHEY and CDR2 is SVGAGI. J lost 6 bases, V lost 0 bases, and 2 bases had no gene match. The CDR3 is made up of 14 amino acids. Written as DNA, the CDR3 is TGTGCCAGCAGTTACTCGGGACAGGGTAATGGCTACACCTTC. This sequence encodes CASSYSGQGNGYTF.

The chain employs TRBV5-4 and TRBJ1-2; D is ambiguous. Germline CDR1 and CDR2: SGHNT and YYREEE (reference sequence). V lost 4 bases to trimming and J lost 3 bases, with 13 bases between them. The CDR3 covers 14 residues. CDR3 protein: CASSGWAEDYGYTF. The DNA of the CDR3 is TGTGCCAGCAGCGGTTGGGCCGAGGACTATGGCTACACCTTC.

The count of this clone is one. CDR3 nucleotides: TGTGCCAGCAGGTTAGGGAGAGTTAATTCACCCCTCCACTTT. Residues: CASRLGRVNSPLHF. V and J are TRBV28 and TRBJ1-6; no clear D. From germline, CDR1 is MDHEN and CDR2 SYDVKM. This CDR3 comprises 14 residues. The V gene lost 6 bases and the J gene lost 6 bases, with 12 bases spanning the gap.

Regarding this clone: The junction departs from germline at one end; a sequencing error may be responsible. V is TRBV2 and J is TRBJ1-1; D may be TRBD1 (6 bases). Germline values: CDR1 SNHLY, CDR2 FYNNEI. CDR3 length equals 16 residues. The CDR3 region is CVSSEEGGGMNTEAFF. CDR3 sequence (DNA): TGTGTCAGCAGTGAAGAGGGGGGAGGGATGAACACTGAAGCTTTCTTT.

The CDR3 DNA follows: TGTGCCAGCAGCGGACTAGCGACCTCCTACAATGAGCAGTTCTTC. This gives the protein CASSGLATSYNEQFF. The chain combines TRBV2 with TRBJ2-1, with 9 bases fitting TRBD2. Germline CDR1 and CDR2: SNHLY and FYNNEI. With 6 bases clipped from V and 0 bases from J, the junction kept 3 bases outside the gene matches. The CDR3 has 15 amino acids.

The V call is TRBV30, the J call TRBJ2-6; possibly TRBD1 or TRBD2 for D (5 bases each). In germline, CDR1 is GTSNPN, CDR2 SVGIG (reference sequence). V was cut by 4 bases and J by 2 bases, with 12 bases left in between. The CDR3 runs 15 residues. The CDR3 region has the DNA TGTGCCTGGATGAAGAGGGGAGCTGGGGCCAACGTCCTGACTTTC. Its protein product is CAWMKRGAGANVLTF.

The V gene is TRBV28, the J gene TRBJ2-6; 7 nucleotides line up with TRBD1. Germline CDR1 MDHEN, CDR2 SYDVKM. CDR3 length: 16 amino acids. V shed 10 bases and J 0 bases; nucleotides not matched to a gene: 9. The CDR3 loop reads CATGQATLSGANVLTF. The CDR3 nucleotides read TGTGCCACCGGACAGGCGACTCTCTCTGGGGCCAACGTCCTGACTTTC. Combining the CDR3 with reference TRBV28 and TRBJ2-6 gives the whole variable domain DVKVTQSSRYLVKRTGEKVFLECVQDMDHENMFWYRQDPGLGLRLIYFSYDVKMKEKGDIPEGYSVSREKKERFSLILESASTNQTSMYLCATGQATLSGANVLTFGAGSRLTVL.

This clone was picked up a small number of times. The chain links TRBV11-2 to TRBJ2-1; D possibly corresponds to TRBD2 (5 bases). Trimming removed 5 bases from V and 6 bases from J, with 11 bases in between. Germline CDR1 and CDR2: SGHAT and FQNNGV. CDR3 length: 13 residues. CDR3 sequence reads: CASSLFEGNEQFF. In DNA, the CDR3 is TGTGCCAGCAGCCTTTTTGAGGGCAATGAGCAGTTCTTC.

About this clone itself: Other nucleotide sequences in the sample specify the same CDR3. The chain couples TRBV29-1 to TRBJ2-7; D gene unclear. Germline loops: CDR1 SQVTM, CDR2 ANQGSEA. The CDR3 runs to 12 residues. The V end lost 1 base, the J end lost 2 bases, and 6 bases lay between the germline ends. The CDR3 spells CSVEGQTYEQYF. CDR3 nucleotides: TGCAGCGTTGAAGGGCAGACCTACGAGCAGTACTTC.

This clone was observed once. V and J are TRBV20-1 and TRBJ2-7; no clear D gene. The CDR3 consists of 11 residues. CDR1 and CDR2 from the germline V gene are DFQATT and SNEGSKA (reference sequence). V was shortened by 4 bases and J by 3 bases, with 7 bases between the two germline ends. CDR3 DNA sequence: TGCAGTGCTACCATGAACTACGAGCAGTACTTC. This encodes CSATMNYEQYF.

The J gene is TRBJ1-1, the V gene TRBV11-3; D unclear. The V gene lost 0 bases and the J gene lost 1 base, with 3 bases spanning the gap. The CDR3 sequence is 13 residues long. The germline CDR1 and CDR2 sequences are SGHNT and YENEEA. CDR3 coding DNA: TGTGCCAGCAGCTTAGAGCAGAACACTGAAGCTTTCTTT. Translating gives CASSLEQNTEAFF.